This T cell receptor beta chain was profiled in a study of technical replicates of blood from a few donors. The CDR3 runs to 19 residues. Method: immunoSEQ multiplex PCR; TCRdb's copy keeps in-frame clones and lacks some. This table has 95,000 or so clones, approximately 95% appearing once. The specimen sequenced was T cells isolated from PBMCs. The rearrangement links TRBV1 to TRBJ2-2; the listed D gene, TRBD1, was not tested against the DNA. TRBV1 is deemed a pseudogene. This clonotype was obtained from a human donor in good health. The CDR3 DNA sequence: TGCACCAGCAGCCAAGAGGGCAAAGGTAGGGGTCAGGCCAACGGGGAGCTGTTTTTT. Its translation: CTSSQEGKGRGQANGELFF.